Shown below are 13 T cell receptor beta chains from a single sample sequenced in a study of beta chain features in type 1 diabetes. What was sequenced were expressed TCRB transcripts, since all of the isolated RNA had been reverse transcribed. Here immunoSEQ multiplex PCR was the method, and the copy in TCRdb shows in-frame clones only, minus some. The table includes 850,000 to 900,000 clones, 15% to 20% detected once. The sample taken for sequencing was naive CD4+ T cells from blood. The receptors come from a woman aged 18-30 years in good health.

The chain is built from TRBV7-2 and TRBJ2-3, with D possibly being TRBD2 (6 bases). V was pared by 5 bases and J by 4 bases, with 16 bases between. There are 15 residues in the CDR3. From germline, CDR1 is SGHTA and CDR2 FQGNSA. In DNA form, the CDR3 reads TGTGCCAGCAGCCCACTTCGAGGAGGGGCAGATACGCAGTATTTT. Its translation: CASSPLRGGADTQYF. The variable domain in full, completed from reference TRBV7-2 and TRBJ2-3, reads GAGVSQSPSNKVTEKGKDVELRCDPISGHTALYWYRQSLGQGLEFLIYFQGNSAPDKSGLPSDRFSAERTGGSVSTLTIQRTQQEDSAVYLCASSPLRGGADTQYFGPGTRLTVL.

This clone has more than one count but fewer than ten. V gene TRBV28 combines with J gene TRBJ2-1; a weak D match, TRBD2 (5 bases). In germline, CDR1 is MDHEN, CDR2 SYDVKM. Between the trimmed V and J ends, which lost 3 bases and 9 bases, there was a span of 18 bases. This CDR3 spans 15 amino acids. The CDR3 here is CASSLYLGVGGEQFF. In DNA form, the CDR3 reads TGTGCCAGCAGTTTGTATCTCGGGGTCGGCGGTGAGCAGTTCTTC.

This chain links TRBV25-1 with TRBJ1-1, with D perhaps TRBD1 (6 bases). V shed 4 bases and J shed 0 bases, with 12 bases lying between them. Germline V CDR1 and CDR2: MGHDK, SYGVNS. CDR3 length: 15 amino acids. The CDR3 sequence is CASSGPGTMNTEAFF. DNA of the CDR3: TGTGCCAGCAGTGGCCCCGGGACAATGAACACTGAAGCTTTCTTT.

This clone was seen only a few times. V and J are TRBV18 and TRBJ2-1; D is uncertain. The CDR3 extends over 12 amino acids. Trimming cost V 1 base and J 8 bases, with 6 bases left between them. The germline V gene encodes CDR1 KGHSH and CDR2 LQKENI. The CDR3 DNA is TGTGCCAGCTCACCACAGGGCGATGAGCAGTTCTTC. Residues: CASSPQGDEQFF.

The chain is built from TRBV15 and TRBJ2-3, with D perhaps being TRBD1 or TRBD2 (5 bases each). V was pared by 0 bases and J by 10 bases, with 11 bases between. The length of the CDR3 is 13 residues. The germline gives CDR1 LNHNV, CDR2 YYDKDF (reference sequence). The CDR3 reads CATSRDLQGAQYF. CDR3 in DNA: TGTGCCACCAGCAGAGACCTGCAGGGAGCGCAGTATTTT.

This clone was counted only a few times. J is TRBJ1-5 and V is TRBV28; 7 nucleotides align to TRBD1. The germline V gene has CDR1 MDHEN and CDR2 SYDVKM. CDR3 length equals 11 residues. The junction had 0 bases not matched to a gene; V was cut back by 5 bases and J by 8 bases. DNA for the CDR3: TGTGCCAGCAGTGGACAGGAGCCCCAGCATTTT. Amino acids: CASSGQEPQHF. Filled out from reference TRBV28 and TRBJ1-5, the complete variable domain reads DVKVTQSSRYLVKRTGEKVFLECVQDMDHENMFWYRQDPGLGLRLIYFSYDVKMKEKGDIPEGYSVSREKKERFSLILESASTNQTSMYLCASSGQEPQHFGDGTRLSIL.

This clone was recorded a few times. V and J are TRBV5-1 and TRBJ2-1; tentative D call: TRBD2 (6 bases). The CDR3 is 18 residues long. Trimming took 0 bases from V and 1 from J, leaving 17 bases between them. Germline V CDR1 and CDR2: SGHRS, YFSETQ. DNA of the CDR3: TGCGCCAGCAGCTTGGAGGCCCCTCCCGGGGGATCCTACAATGAGCAGTTCTTC. Amino acids: CASSLEAPPGGSYNEQFF.

The table lists this clone with a few counts. The junction and the germline gene differ at one end; a read error may be behind it. This sample includes further DNA sequences coding for the same CDR3. This chain uses TRBV4-3 with TRBJ2-6, with D possibly matching TRBD1 (6 bases). The CDR3 totals 15 residues. CDR1 LGHNA and CDR2 YSLEER come from the germline V gene. In DNA form, the CDR3 reads TGCGCCAGCAGCACGCAGGGGAGTGGGGCCAATGTCCTGACTTTC. Its translation is CASSTQGSGANVLTF.

The gene calls are TRBV28 and TRBJ2-5, with D maybe TRBD2 (5 bases). Between the trimmed V and J ends, which lost 5 bases and 4 bases, there was a span of 14 bases. Germline CDR1 is MDHEN and CDR2 is SYDVKM. The CDR3 consists of 14 residues. The CDR3 sequence: CASSQTIAGETQYF. The CDR3 bases are TGTGCCAGCAGTCAGACTATCGCAGGAGAGACCCAGTACTTC. Combining the CDR3 with reference TRBV28 and TRBJ2-5 gives the whole variable domain DVKVTQSSRYLVKRTGEKVFLECVQDMDHENMFWYRQDPGLGLRLIYFSYDVKMKEKGDIPEGYSVSREKKERFSLILESASTNQTSMYLCASSQTIAGETQYFGPGTRLLVL.

A few counts support this clone. The chain has TRBV2 and TRBJ2-7; tentatively, D is TRBD1 (5 bases). From germline, CDR1 is SNHLY and CDR2 FYNNEI. The CDR3 covers 15 residues. The ends were cut back, 5 bases at V and 3 bases at J, with 17 bases in the middle. DNA for the CDR3: TGTGCCAGCAGTCTGGAAAGTAGGGGTGGCTACGAGCAGTACTTC. It translates to CASSLESRGGYEQYF. The full variable domain, in which reference TRBV2 and TRBJ2-7 provide the parts outside the CDR3, is EPEVTQTPSHQVTQMGQEVILRCVPISNHLYFYWYRQILGQKVEFLVSFYNNEISEKSEIFDDQFSVERPDGSNFTLKIRSTKLEDSAMYFCASSLESRGGYEQYFGPGTRLTVT.

The chain combines TRBV5-1 with TRBJ2-1, with 12 bases lining up with TRBD2. The CDR3 is made up of 15 amino acids. The V gene's germline CDR1 is SGHRS and CDR2 YFSETQ. V gave up 3 bases and J gave up 6 bases; unmatched junction bases: 4. The CDR3 here is CASSYLAGGPNEQFF. In DNA form, the CDR3 reads TGCGCCAGCAGCTATCTAGCGGGAGGGCCCAATGAGCAGTTCTTC. The full variable domain, with the rest looked up from reference TRBV5-1 and TRBJ2-1, is KAGVTQTPRYLIKTRGQQVTLSCSPISGHRSVSWYQQTPGQGLQFLFEYFSETQRNKGNFPGRFSGRQFSNSRSEMNVSTLELGDSALYLCASSYLAGGPNEQFFGPGTRLTVL.

This clone was counted a single time. The V gene is TRBV10-3, the J gene TRBJ1-4; the match to TRBD1 covers 10 bases. V dropped 0 bases and J dropped 2; count of bases not matched to a gene: 15. The germline V gene has CDR1 ENHRY and CDR2 SYGVKD. This CDR3 region has 21 residues. The CDR3 DNA follows: TGTGCCATCAGTGAGTCGTGGCTCCGGGACAGGGGACATCGGACTAATGAAAAACTGTTTTTT. Its translation: CAISESWLRDRGHRTNEKLFF.

In its sample, this clone was seen a few times. The V call is TRBV11-2, the J call TRBJ2-1, with D perhaps TRBD1 or TRBD2 (5 bases each). V was trimmed by 0 bases and J by 7 bases, leaving 19 bases between them. Looked up from germline, CDR1 is SGHAT and CDR2 is FQNNGV. This CDR3 is built from 17 residues. The CDR3 here is CASSLDYGTSHWNEQFF. CDR3 DNA sequence: TGTGCCAGCAGCTTAGATTACGGGACCAGCCATTGGAATGAGCAGTTCTTC.